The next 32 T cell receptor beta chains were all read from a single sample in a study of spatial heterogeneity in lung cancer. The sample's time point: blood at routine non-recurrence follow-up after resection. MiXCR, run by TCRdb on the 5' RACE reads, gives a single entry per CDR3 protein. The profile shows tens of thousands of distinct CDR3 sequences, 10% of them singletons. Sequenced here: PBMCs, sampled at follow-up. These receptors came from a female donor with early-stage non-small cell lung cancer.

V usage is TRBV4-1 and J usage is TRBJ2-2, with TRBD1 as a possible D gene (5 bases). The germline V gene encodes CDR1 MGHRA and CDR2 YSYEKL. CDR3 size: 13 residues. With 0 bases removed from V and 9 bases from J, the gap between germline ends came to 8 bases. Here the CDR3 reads CASSQDQGWELFF. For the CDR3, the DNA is TGCGCCAGCAGCCAAGATCAGGGATGGGAGCTGTTTTTT.

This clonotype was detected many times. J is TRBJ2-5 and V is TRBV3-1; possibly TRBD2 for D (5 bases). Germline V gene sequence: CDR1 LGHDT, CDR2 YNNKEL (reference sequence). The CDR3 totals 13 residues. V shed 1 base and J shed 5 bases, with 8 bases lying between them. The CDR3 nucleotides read TGTGCCAGCAGCCAAGGAGGGTTGGAGACCCAGTACTTC. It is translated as CASSQGGLETQYF.

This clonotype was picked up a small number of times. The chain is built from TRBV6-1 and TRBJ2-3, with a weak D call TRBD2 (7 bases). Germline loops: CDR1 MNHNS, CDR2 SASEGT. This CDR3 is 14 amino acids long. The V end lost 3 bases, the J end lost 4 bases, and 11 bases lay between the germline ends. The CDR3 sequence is CASSEGGPPDTQYF. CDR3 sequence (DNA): TGTGCCAGCAGTGAGGGGGGGCCCCCAGATACGCAGTATTTT.

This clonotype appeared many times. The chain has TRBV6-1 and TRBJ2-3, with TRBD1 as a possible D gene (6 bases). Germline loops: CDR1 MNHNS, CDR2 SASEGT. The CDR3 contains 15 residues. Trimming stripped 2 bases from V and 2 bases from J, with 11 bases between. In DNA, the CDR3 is TGTGCCAGCAGTGAAATTGACAGGCACACAGATACGCAGTATTTT. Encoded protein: CASSEIDRHTDTQYF.

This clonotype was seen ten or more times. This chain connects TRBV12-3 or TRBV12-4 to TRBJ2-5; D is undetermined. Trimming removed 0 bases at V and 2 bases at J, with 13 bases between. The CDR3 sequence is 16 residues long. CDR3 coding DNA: TGTGCCAGCAGTTTAGCGAAGAAAGGGTATCAAGAGACCCAGTACTTC. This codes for CASSLAKKGYQETQYF.

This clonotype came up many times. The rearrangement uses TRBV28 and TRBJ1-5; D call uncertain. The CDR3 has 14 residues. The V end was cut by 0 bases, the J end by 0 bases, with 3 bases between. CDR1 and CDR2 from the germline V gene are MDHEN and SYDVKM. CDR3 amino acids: CASSLWDSNQPQHF. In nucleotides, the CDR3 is TGTGCCAGCAGTTTATGGGATAGCAATCAGCCCCAGCATTTT.

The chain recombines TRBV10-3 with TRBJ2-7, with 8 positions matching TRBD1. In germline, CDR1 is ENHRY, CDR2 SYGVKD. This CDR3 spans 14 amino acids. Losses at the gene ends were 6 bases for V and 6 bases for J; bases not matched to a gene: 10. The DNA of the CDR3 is TGTGCCATCAGCTCCACCGGGACAGGTGGCGAGCAGTACTTC. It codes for CAISSTGTGGEQYF.

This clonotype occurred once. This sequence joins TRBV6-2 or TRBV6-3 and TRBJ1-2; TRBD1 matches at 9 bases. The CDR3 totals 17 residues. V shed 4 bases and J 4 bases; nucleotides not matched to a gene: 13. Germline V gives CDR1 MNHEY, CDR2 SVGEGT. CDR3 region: CASSLEDRGKNFYGYTF. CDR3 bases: TGTGCCAGCAGTTTGGAGGACAGGGGAAAAAACTTCTATGGCTACACCTTC.

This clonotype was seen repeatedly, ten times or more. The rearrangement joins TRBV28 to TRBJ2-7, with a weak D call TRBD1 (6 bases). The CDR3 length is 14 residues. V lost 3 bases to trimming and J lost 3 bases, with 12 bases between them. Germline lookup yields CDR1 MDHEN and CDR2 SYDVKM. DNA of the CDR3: TGTGCCAGCAGTTTTCAGGGGCCGTACTACGAGCAGTACTTC. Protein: CASSFQGPYYEQYF.

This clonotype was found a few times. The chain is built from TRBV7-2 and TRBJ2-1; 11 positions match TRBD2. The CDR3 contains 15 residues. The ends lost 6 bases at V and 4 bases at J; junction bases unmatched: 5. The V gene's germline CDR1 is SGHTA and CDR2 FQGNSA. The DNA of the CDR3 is TGTGCCAGCAGTTCCGGGACTAGCGGTTACAATGAGCAGTTCTTC. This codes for CASSSGTSGYNEQFF.

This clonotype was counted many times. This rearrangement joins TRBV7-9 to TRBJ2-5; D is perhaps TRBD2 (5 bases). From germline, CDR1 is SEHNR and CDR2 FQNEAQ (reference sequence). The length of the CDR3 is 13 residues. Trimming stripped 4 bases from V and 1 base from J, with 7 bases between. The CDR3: CASSSSGQETQYF. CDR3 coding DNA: TGTGCCAGCAGCTCCAGCGGCCAAGAGACCCAGTACTTC.

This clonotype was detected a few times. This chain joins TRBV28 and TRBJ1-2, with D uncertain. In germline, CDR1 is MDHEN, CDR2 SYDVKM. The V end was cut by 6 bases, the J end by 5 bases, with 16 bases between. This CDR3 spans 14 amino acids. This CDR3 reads CASRVARGWYGYTF. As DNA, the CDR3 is TGTGCCAGCAGGGTGGCCCGGGGATGGTATGGCTACACCTTC.

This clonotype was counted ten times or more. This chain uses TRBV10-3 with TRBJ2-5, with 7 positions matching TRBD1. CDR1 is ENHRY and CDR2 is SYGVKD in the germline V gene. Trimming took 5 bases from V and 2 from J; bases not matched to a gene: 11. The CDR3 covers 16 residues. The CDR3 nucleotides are TGTGCCATCAGTCGACAGGGACCGGAATTTCAAGAGACCCAGTACTTC. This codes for CAISRQGPEFQETQYF.

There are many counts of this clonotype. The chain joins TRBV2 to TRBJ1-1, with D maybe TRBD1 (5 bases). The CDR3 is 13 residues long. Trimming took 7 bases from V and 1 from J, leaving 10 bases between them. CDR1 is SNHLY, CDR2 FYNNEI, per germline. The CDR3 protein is CASTGMPNTEAFF. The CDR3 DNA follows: TGTGCCAGCACAGGGATGCCGAACACTGAAGCTTTCTTT.

For the CDR3, the DNA is TGTGCCAGCAGCTTCCCCAGGAATGAGCAGTTCTTC. Its protein product is CASSFPRNEQFF. The V and J genes are TRBV5-6 and TRBJ2-1, with D uncertain. The CDR3 runs to 12 residues. V lost 2 bases and J 7 bases, leaving 7 bases between the germline ends. Germline CDR1 is SGHDT and CDR2 is YYEEEE.

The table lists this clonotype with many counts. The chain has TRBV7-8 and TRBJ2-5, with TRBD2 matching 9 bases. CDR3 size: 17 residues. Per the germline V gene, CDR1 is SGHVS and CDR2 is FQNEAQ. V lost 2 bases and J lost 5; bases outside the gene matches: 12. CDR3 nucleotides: TGTGCCAGCAGCTTACTGGGTTTGGTTACTAGCGGGGAGACCCAGTACTTC. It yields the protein CASSLLGLVTSGETQYF.

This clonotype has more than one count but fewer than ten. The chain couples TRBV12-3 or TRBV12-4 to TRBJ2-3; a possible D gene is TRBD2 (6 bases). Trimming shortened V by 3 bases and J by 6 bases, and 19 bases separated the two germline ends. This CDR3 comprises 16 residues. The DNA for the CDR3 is TGTGCCAGCAGTTTTCGGACTACCAAAGCGGCGGATACGCAGTATTTT. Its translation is CASSFRTTKAADTQYF.

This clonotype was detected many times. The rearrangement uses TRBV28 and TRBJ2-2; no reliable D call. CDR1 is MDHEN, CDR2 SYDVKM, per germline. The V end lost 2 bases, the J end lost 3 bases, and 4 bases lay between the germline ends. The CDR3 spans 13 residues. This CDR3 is CASSLIYTGELFF. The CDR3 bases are TGTGCCAGCAGTTTAATTTACACCGGGGAGCTGTTTTTT.

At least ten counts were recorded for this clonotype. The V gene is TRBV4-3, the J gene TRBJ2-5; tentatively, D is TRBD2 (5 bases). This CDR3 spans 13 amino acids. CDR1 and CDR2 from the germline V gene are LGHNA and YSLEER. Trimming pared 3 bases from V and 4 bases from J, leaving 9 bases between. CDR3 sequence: CASSQDFGETQYF. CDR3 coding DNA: TGCGCCAGCAGCCAGGACTTCGGAGAGACCCAGTACTTC.

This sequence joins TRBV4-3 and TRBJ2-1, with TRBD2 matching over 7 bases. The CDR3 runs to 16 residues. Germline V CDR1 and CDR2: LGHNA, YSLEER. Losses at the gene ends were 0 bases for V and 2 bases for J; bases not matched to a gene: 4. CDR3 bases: TGCGCCAGCAGCCAAGATCCGGGGGGAACCTACAATGAGCAGTTCTTC. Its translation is CASSQDPGGTYNEQFF.

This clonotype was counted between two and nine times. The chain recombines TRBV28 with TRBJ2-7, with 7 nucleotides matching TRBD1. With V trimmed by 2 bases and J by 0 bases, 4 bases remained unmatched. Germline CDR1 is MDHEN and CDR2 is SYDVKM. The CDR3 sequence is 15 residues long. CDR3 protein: CASSLEGAPSYEQYF. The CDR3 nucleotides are TGTGCCAGCAGTTTAGAGGGGGCCCCCTCCTACGAGCAGTACTTC.

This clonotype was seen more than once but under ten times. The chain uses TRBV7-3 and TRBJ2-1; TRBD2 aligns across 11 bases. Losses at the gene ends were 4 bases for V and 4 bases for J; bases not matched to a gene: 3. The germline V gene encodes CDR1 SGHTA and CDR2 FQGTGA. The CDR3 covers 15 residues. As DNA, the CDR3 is TGTGCCAGCAGCTCTAGACTAGCGGGGTACAATGAGCAGTTCTTC. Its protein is CASSSRLAGYNEQFF.

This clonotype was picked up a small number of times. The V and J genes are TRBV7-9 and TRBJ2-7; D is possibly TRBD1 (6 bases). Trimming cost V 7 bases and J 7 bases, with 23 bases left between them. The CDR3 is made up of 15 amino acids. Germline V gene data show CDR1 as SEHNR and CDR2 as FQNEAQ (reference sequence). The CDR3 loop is CASTQSLGAQGEQYF. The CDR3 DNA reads TGTGCCAGCACCCAGTCATTGGGGGCGCAGGGAGAGCAGTACTTC.

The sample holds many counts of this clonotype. DNA for the CDR3: TGTGCCAGCAGCCCAAGATCAGGGGGGAACACTGAAGCTTTCTTT. It is translated as CASSPRSGGNTEAFF. The chain is built from TRBV7-6 and TRBJ1-1, with 7 bases that match TRBD1. V shed 5 bases and J 1 base; nucleotides not matched to a gene: 7. CDR1 and CDR2 from the germline V gene are SGHVS and FNYEAQ. CDR3 length: 15 residues.

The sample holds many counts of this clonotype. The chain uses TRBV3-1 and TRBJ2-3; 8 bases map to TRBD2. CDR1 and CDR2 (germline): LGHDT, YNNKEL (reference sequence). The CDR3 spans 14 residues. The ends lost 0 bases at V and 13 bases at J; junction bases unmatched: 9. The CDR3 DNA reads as TGTGCCAGCAGCCAAGAAGTGGGCGGGGGGAGAGAGTATTTT. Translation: CASSQEVGGGREYF.

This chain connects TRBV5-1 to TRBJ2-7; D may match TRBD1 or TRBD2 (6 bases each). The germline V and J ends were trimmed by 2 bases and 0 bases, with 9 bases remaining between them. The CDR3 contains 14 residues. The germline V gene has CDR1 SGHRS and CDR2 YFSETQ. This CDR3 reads CASSLGGFSYEQYF. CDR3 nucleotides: TGCGCCAGCAGCTTAGGGGGGTTCTCCTACGAGCAGTACTTC.

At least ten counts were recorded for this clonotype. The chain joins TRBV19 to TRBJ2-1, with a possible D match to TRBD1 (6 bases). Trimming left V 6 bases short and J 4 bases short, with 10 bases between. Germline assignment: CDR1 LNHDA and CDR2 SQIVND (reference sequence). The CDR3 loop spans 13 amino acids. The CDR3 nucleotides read TGTGCCAGTAGCTGGACAGATTACAATGAGCAGTTCTTC. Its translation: CASSWTDYNEQFF.

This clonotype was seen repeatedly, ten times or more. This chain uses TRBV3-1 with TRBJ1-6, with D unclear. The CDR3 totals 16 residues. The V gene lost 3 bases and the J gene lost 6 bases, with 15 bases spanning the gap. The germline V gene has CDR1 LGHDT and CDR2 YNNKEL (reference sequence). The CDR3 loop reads CASSHQDLGINSPLHF. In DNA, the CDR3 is TGTGCCAGCAGCCACCAAGATTTGGGGATTAATTCACCCCTCCACTTT.

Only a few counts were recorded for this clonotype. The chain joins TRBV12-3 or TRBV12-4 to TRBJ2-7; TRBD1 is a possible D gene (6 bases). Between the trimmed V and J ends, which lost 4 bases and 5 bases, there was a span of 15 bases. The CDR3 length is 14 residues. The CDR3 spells CASSSTRGFNEQYF. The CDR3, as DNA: TGTGCCAGCAGTTCAACTAGGGGGTTCAACGAGCAGTACTTC.

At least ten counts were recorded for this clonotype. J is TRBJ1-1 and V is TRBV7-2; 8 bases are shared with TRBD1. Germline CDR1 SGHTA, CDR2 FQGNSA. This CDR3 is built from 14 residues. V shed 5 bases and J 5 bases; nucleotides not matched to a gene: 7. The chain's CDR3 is CASSLTGGGTEAFF. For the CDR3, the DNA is TGTGCCAGCAGCCTTACAGGGGGAGGGACTGAAGCTTTCTTT.

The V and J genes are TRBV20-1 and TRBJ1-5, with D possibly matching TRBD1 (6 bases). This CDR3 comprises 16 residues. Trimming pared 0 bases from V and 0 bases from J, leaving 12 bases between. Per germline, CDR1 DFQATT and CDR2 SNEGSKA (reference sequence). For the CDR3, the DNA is TGCAGTGCTAGAGAGGGGGCTCTCTATAGCAATCAGCCCCAGCATTTT. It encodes CSAREGALYSNQPQHF.

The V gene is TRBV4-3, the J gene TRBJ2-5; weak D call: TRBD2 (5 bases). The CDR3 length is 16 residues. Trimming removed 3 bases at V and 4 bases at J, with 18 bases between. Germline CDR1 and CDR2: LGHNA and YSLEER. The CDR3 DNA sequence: TGCGCCAGCAGCCAGGCCCTAGCATTTGTCGGAGAGACCCAGTACTTC. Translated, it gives CASSQALAFVGETQYF.